The clone carrying this T cell receptor beta chain was seen only a few times. The data derive from a study of T-cell reconstitution after alpha-beta-depleted transplantation in children. The TCRbeta library incorporated unique molecular identifiers. MiXCR, applied by TCRdb to the PCR reads, yields one record per CDR3 protein. The repertoire holds hundreds of thousands of distinct CDR3 sequences, with 10% as singletons. Germline lookup yields CDR1 SGHKS and CDR2 YYEKEE (reference sequence). CDR3 length equals 13 residues. Trimming removed 5 bases at V and 2 bases at J, with 10 bases between. The chain is built from TRBV5-5 and TRBJ1-1; no clear D gene. This TCR derives from a human donor who donated a stem cell graft to a child with acute myeloid leukemia. This specimen was PBMCs from the stem cell graft donor, taken from the stem cell graft. The CDR3 sequence: CASSLPVNTEAFF. Written as DNA, the CDR3 is TGTGCCAGCAGTCTACCCGTTAACACTGAAGCTTTCTTT.